The 6 T cell receptor beta chains presented below share a single source sample, sequenced in a study of T cells in Graves' hyperthyroidism and ophthalmopathy. The investigators amplified TCR beta CDR3 regions from RNA transcripts. HTBI primers were the set used in a first-round RT-PCR of the TCR CDR3. MiXCR, applied by TCRdb to the multiplex PCR reads, yields one record per CDR3 protein. The table has fewer than 650,000 distinct CDR3 sequences, less than 15% seen once. Sequencing was carried out using blood. The origin of the receptors is a woman in her 40s with Graves' hyperthyroidism.

This clonotype was detected a few times. The chain links TRBV27 to TRBJ2-7, with D perhaps TRBD1 (5 bases). The germline V gene has CDR1 MNHEY and CDR2 SMNVEV (reference sequence). Trimming removed 5 bases from V and 4 bases from J, with 18 bases in between. The CDR3 is 15 amino acids. The DNA of the CDR3 is TGTGCCAGCAGTCTAAGACAGTATCCTCCATACGAGCAGTACTTC. This sequence encodes CASSLRQYPPYEQYF.

The J gene is TRBJ1-4, the V gene TRBV7-6; 8 bases line up with TRBD1. Germline CDR1 and CDR2: SGHVS and FNYEAQ. This CDR3 spans 18 amino acids. Trimming took 5 bases from V and 8 from J; bases not matched to a gene: 19. For the CDR3, the DNA is TGTGCCAGCAGCCCGACGGGGTTTGGGACAGGTGGTTTGGAAAAACTGTTTTTT. Amino acid sequence: CASSPTGFGTGGLEKLFF.

This clonotype was counted ten times or more. The chain has TRBV28 and TRBJ2-6; 7 bases line up with TRBD1. The CDR3 runs to 14 residues. Looked up from germline, CDR1 is MDHEN and CDR2 is SYDVKM. Trimming took 5 bases from V and 2 from J; bases not matched to a gene: 0. The CDR3 DNA sequence: TGTGCCAGCAGTGGGACAGCTGGGGCCAACGTCCTGACTTTC. Encoded protein: CASSGTAGANVLTF.

This clonotype was seen many times. The gene calls are TRBV20-1 and TRBJ1-1, with 9 positions matching TRBD1. The CDR3 sequence is 13 residues long. Looked up from germline, CDR1 is DFQATT and CDR2 is SNEGSKA (reference sequence). V lost 6 bases to trimming and J lost 7 bases; unmatched junction nucleotides: 9. CDR3 nucleotide sequence: TGCAGTGCAAAACAGGGGGCTTTAAGTGAAGCTTTCTTT. Amino acid sequence: CSAKQGALSEAFF.

In this sample, this clonotype turned up many times. The gene calls are TRBV28 and TRBJ2-3; 8 bases are shared with TRBD2. With V trimmed by 6 bases and J by 6 bases, 14 bases remained unmatched. The CDR3 totals 16 residues. Germline lookup yields CDR1 MDHEN and CDR2 SYDVKM. CDR3 amino acids: CASRPQGSGSIDTQYF. The DNA of the CDR3 is TGTGCCAGCAGACCGCAGGGGAGCGGGAGCATTGATACGCAGTATTTT.

A few counts support this clonotype. This chain uses TRBV27 with TRBJ1-6; D unclear. Germline V lookup: CDR1 MNHEY, CDR2 SMNVEV (reference sequence). The CDR3 is made up of 14 amino acids. Deletions cut 5 bases from V and 7 bases from J, with 12 bases between. The CDR3 is CASSGPAGNSPLHF. The CDR3 DNA reads TGTGCCAGCAGTGGCCCGGCGGGCAATTCACCCCTCCACTTT.